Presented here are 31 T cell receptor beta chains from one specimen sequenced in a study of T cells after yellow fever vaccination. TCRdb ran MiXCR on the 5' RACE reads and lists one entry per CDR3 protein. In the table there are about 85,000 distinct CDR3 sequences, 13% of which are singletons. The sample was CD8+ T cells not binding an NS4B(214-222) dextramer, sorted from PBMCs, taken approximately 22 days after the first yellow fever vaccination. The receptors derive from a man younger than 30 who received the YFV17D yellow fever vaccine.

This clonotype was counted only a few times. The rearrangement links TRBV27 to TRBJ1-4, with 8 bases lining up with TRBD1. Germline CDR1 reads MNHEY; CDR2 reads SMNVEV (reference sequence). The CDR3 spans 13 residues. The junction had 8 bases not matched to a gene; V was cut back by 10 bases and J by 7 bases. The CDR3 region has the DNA TGTGCCACCGGGCAGGGGGCAAGTGAAAAACTGTTTTTT. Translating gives CATGQGASEKLFF. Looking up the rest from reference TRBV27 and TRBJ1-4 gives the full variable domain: EAQVTQNPRYLITVTGKKLTVTCSQNMNHEYMSWYRQDPGLGLRQIYYSMNVEVTDKGDVPEGYKVSRKEKRNFPLILESPSPNQTSLYFCATGQGASEKLFFGSGTQLSVL.

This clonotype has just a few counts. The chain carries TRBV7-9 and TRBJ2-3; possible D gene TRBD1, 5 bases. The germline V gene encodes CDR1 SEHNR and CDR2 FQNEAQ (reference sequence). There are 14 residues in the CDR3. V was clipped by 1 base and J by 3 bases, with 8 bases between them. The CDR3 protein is CASSLGGLTDTQYF. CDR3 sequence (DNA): TGTGCCAGCAGCTTAGGGGGCTTAACAGATACGCAGTATTTT.

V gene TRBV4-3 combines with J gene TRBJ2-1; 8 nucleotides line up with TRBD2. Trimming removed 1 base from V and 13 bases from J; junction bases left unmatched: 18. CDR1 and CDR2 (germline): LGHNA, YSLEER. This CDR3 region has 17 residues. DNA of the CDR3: TGCGCCAGCAGCCAAGGGGTGGGACGGGGGGGCTCGGATGGTCAGTTCTTC. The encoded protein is CASSQGVGRGGSDGQFF.

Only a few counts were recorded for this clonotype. CDR3 loop: CASSPGAGAYYNEQFF. The CDR3 DNA is TGTGCCAGCAGCCCGGGGGCAGGGGCGTACTACAATGAGCAGTTCTTC. The chain joins TRBV11-2 to TRBJ2-1; D tentatively fits TRBD1 or TRBD2 (6 bases each). V dropped 5 bases and J dropped 3 bases, with 17 bases sitting between them. Germline V gene data show CDR1 as SGHAT and CDR2 as FQNNGV. This CDR3 is built from 16 residues.

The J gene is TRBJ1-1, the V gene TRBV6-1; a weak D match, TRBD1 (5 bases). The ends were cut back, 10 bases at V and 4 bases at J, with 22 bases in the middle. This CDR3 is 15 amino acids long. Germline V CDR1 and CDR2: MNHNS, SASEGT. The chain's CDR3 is CAIGKGGESGTEAFF. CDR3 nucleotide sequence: TGTGCCATCGGAAAAGGAGGGGAGTCGGGCACTGAAGCTTTCTTT.

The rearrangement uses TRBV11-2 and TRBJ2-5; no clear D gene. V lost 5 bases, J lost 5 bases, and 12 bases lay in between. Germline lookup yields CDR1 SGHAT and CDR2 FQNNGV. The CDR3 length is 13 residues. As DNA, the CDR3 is TGTGCCAGCAGCCCGACTGACATGGAGACCCAGTACTTC. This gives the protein CASSPTDMETQYF.

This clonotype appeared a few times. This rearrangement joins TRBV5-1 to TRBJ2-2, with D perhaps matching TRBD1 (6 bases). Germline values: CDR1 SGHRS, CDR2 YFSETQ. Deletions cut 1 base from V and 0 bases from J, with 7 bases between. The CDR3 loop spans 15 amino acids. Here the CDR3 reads CASSLTGTNTGELFF. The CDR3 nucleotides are TGCGCCAGCAGCTTGACAGGGACGAACACCGGGGAGCTGTTTTTT.

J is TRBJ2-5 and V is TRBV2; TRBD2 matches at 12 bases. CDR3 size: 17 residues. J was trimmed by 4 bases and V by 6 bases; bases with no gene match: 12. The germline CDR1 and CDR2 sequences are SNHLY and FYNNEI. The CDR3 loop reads CASRVTSGGQPSETQYF. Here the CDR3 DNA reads TGTGCCAGCAGGGTGACTAGCGGGGGCCAGCCCTCAGAGACCCAGTACTTC.

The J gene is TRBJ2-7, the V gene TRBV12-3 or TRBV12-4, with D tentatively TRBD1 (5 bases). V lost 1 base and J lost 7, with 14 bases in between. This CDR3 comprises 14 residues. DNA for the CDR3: TGTGCCAGCAGTTTAGTAGGGGCCACGGGTGAGCAGTACTTC. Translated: CASSLVGATGEQYF.

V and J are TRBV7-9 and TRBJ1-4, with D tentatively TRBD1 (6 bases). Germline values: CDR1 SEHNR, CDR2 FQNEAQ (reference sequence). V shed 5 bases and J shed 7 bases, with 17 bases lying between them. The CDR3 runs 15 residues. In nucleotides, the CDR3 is TGTGCCAGCAGCGACACCGACCGGGGGCTTGAAAAACTGTTTTTT. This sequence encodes CASSDTDRGLEKLFF. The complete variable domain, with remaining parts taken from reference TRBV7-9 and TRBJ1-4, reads DTGVSQNPRHKITKRGQNVTFRCDPISEHNRLYWYRQTLGQGPEFLTYFQNEAQLEKSRLLSDRFSAERPKGSFSTLEIQRTEQGDSAMYLCASSDTDRGLEKLFFGSGTQLSVL.

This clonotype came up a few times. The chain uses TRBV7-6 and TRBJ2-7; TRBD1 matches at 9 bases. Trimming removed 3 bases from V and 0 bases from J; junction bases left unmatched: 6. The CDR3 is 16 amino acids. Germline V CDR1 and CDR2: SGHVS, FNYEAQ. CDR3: CASSFRQGVSSYEQYF. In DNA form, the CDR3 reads TGTGCCAGCAGCTTTAGACAGGGGGTAAGCTCCTACGAGCAGTACTTC.

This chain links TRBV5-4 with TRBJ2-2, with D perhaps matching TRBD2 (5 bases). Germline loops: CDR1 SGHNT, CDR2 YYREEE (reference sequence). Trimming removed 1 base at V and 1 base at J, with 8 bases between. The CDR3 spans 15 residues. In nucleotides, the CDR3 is TGTGCCAGCAGCTTGCTAGAGGGGAACACCGGGGAGCTGTTTTTT. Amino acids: CASSLLEGNTGELFF.

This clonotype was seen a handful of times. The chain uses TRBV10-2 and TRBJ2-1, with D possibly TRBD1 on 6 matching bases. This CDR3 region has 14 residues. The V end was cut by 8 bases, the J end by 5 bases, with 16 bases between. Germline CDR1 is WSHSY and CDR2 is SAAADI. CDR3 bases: TGCGCCAGCGAACAGACGGACAGCAACAATGAGCAGTTCTTC. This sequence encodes CASEQTDSNNEQFF.

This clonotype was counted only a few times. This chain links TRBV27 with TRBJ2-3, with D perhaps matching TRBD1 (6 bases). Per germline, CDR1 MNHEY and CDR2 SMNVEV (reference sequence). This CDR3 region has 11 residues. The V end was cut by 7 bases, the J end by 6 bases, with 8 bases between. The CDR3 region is CASITGDTQYF. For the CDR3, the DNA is TGTGCCAGCATCACAGGGGATACGCAGTATTTT.

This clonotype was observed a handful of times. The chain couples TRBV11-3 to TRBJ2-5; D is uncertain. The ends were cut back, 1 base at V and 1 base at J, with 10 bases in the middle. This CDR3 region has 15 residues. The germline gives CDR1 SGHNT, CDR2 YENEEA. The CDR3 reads CASSLGSGFQETQYF. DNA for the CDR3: TGTGCCAGCAGCTTAGGATCAGGATTCCAAGAGACCCAGTACTTC.

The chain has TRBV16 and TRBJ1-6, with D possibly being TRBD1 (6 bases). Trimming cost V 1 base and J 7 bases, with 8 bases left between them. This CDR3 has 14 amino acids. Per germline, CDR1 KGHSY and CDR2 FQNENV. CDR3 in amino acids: CASSQWTVNSPLHF. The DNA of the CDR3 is TGTGCCAGCAGCCAATGGACAGTCAATTCACCCCTCCACTTT.

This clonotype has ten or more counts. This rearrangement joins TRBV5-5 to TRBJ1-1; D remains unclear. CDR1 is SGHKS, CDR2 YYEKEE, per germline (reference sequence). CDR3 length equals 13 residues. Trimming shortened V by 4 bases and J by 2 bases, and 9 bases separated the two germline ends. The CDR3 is CASSHETNTEAFF. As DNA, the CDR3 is TGTGCCAGCAGCCACGAGACAAACACTGAAGCTTTCTTT.

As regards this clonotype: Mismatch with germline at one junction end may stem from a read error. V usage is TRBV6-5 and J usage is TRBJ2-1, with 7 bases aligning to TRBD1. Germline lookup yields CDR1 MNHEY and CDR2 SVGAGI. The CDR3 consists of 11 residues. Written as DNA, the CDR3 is TGTGCCAGCAGTTACGGGGACAGACTTGTCTTC. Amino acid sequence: CASSYGDRLVF.

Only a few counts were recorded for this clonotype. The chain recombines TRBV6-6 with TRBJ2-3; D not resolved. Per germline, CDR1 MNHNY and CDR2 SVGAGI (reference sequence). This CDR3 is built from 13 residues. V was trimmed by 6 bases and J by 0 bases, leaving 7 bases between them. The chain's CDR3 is CASSPYSTDTQYF. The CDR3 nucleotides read TGTGCCAGCAGCCCGTACAGCACAGATACGCAGTATTTT.

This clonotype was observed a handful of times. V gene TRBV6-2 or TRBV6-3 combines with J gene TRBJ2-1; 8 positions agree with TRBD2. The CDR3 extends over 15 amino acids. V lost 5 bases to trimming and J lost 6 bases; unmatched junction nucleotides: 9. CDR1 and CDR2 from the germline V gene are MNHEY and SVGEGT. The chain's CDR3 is CASSRLAGRSNEQFF. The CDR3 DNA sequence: TGTGCCAGCAGTAGATTAGCGGGGAGGAGCAATGAGCAGTTCTTC.

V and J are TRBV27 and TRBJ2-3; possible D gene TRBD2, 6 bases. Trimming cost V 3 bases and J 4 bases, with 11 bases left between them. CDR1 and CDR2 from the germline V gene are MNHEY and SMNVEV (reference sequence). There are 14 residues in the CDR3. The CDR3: CASSFGGAPDTQYF. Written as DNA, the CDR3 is TGTGCCAGCAGTTTTGGCGGGGCACCAGATACGCAGTATTTT.

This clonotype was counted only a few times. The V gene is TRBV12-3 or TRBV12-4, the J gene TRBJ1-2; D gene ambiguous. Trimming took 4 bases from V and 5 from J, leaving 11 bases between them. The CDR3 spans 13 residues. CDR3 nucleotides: TGTGCCAGCAGTTCCCCGAGGTGGTATGGCTACACCTTC. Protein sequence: CASSSPRWYGYTF.

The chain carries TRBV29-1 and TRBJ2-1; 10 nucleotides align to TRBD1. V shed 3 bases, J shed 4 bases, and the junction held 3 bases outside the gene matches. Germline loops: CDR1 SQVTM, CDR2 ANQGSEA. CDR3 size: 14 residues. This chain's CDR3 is CSVDRDRGYNEQFF. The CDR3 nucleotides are TGCAGCGTTGACCGGGACAGGGGTTACAATGAGCAGTTCTTC.

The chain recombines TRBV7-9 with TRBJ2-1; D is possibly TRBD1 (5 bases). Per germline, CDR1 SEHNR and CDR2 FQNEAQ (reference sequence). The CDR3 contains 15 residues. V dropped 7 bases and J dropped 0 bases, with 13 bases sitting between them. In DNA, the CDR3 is TGTGCCAGCACCCTGGGCAGGGTCTCCTACAATGAGCAGTTCTTC. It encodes CASTLGRVSYNEQFF.

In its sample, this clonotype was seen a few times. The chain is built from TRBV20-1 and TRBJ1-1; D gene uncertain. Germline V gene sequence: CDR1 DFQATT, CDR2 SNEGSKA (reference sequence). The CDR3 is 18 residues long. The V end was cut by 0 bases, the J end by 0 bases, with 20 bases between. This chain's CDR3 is CSARESYPILSMNTEAFF. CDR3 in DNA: TGCAGTGCTAGAGAGAGCTATCCCATCCTTTCCATGAACACTGAAGCTTTCTTT.

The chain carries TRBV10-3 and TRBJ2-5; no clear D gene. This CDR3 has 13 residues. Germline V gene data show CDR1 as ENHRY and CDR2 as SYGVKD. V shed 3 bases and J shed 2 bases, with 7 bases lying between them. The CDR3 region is CAISEVPQETQYF. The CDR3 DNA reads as TGTGCCATCAGTGAAGTCCCGCAAGAGACCCAGTACTTC.

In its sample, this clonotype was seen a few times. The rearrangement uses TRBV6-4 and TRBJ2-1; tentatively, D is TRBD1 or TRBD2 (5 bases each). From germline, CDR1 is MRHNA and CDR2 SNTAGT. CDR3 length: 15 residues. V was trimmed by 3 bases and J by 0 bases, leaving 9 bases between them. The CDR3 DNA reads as TGTGCCAGCAGTGAAGGGACCAGCTCCTACAATGAGCAGTTCTTC. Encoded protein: CASSEGTSSYNEQFF.

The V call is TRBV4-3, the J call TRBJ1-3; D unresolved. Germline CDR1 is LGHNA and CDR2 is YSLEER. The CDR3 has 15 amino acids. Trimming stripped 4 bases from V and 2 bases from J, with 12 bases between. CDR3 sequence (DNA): TGCGCCAGCAGCCCTGGACCTACTGCTGGAAACACCATATATTTT. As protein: CASSPGPTAGNTIYF.

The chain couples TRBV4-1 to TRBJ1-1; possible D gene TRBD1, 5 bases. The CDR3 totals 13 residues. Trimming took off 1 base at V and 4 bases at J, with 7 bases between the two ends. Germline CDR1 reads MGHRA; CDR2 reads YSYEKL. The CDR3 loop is CASSQVGGTEAFF. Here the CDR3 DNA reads TGCGCCAGCAGCCAAGTCGGGGGCACTGAAGCTTTCTTT.

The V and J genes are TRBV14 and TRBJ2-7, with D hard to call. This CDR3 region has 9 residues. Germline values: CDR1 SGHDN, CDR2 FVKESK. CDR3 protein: CGVSYEQYV. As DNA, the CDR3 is TGTGGAGTCTCCTACGAGCAGTACGTC.

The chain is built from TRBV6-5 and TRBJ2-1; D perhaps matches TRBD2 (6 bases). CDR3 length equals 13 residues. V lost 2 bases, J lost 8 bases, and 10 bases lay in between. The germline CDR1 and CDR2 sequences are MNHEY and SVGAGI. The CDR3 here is CASSYGTVDEQFF. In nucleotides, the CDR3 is TGTGCCAGCAGTTACGGGACTGTCGATGAGCAGTTCTTC.